Shown below are 20 T cell receptor beta chains from a single sample sequenced in a study of T cells in Graves' hyperthyroidism and ophthalmopathy. Amplification targeted TCR beta CDR3 regions from RNA transcripts. TCR CDR3 regions were first amplified by RT-PCR with HTBI primers. MiXCR, run by TCRdb on the multiplex PCR reads, gives a single entry per CDR3 protein. The repertoire has approximately 610,000 distinct CDR3 sequences, about 15% of them found once; the top ten carry roughly 4.5%. Sequences were obtained from blood. The receptors were gathered from a woman aged 35 to 49 with Graves' ophthalmopathy.

With respect to this clonotype: A much more abundant neighbour one base away suggests this may be a read error. J is TRBJ2-7 and V is TRBV29-1, with D possibly matching TRBD2 (6 bases). CDR1 and CDR2 from the germline V gene are SQVTM and ANQGSEA. Trimming took off 4 bases at V and 6 bases at J, with 16 bases between the two ends. There are 13 residues in the CDR3. The CDR3 region is CSVGGEGSAEQYF. CDR3 sequence (DNA): TGCAGCGTTGGGGGGGAAGGGTCCGCCGAGCAGTACTTC.

This clonotype has just a few counts. V is TRBV2 and J is TRBJ2-2, with 8 bases fitting TRBD1. Trimming took 2 bases from V and 1 from J; bases not matched to a gene: 6. CDR1 SNHLY and CDR2 FYNNEI come from the germline V gene. CDR3 length equals 17 residues. The CDR3 is CASSESWTGKNTGELFF. The CDR3 DNA sequence: TGTGCCAGCAGTGAAAGCTGGACAGGGAAGAACACCGGGGAGCTGTTTTTT. Using reference TRBV2 and TRBJ2-2 for the parts outside the CDR3, the full variable domain is EPEVTQTPSHQVTQMGQEVILRCVPISNHLYFYWYRQILGQKVEFLVSFYNNEISEKSEIFDDQFSVERPDGSNFTLKIRSTKLEDSAMYFCASSESWTGKNTGELFFGEGSRLTVL.

This clonotype was picked up many times. The chain employs TRBV20-1 and TRBJ1-2, with a weak D call TRBD1 (6 bases). This CDR3 has 17 amino acids. V lost 3 bases and J lost 2, with 22 bases in between. Germline CDR1 reads DFQATT; CDR2 reads SNEGSKA (reference sequence). The CDR3 loop reads CSASGGDRPGPNYGYTF. DNA of the CDR3: TGCAGTGCTAGTGGGGGTGACAGGCCCGGGCCCAACTATGGCTACACCTTC.

The chain joins TRBV5-1 to TRBJ2-5; D not certain. This CDR3 has 15 amino acids. Germline CDR1 and CDR2: SGHRS and YFSETQ. The V and J ends lost 6 bases and 5 bases respectively, with 20 bases between them. CDR3 region: CASKALSQAWETQYF. The DNA of the CDR3 is TGCGCCAGCAAGGCCCTGAGTCAGGCTTGGGAGACCCAGTACTTC. The full variable domain, rest sourced from reference TRBV5-1 and TRBJ2-5, is KAGVTQTPRYLIKTRGQQVTLSCSPISGHRSVSWYQQTPGQGLQFLFEYFSETQRNKGNFPGRFSGRQFSNSRSEMNVSTLELGDSALYLCASKALSQAWETQYFGPGTRLLVL.

This clonotype was found a few times. The chain combines TRBV5-5 with TRBJ2-7; the D is unclear. The CDR3 runs to 14 residues. V was cut by 3 bases and J by 3 bases, with 13 bases left in between. Per germline, CDR1 SGHKS and CDR2 YYEKEE (reference sequence). CDR3 protein: CASSSNRKSYEQYF. The DNA for the CDR3 is TGTGCCAGCAGCTCCAACAGAAAAAGCTACGAGCAGTACTTC.

In its sample, this clonotype was seen a few times. This sequence joins TRBV28 and TRBJ2-5; possible D gene TRBD1, 5 bases. Germline V gene lookup returns CDR1 MDHEN and CDR2 SYDVKM. This CDR3 is 15 amino acids long. The V and J ends lost 4 bases and 1 base respectively, with 13 bases between them. CDR3 region: CASSSRRTSQETQYF. In DNA form, the CDR3 reads TGTGCCAGCAGTTCACGACGGACAAGCCAAGAGACCCAGTACTTC.

A note on this clonotype: This may be a read error: a much more frequent sequence differs by one nucleotide. The chain recombines TRBV29-1 with TRBJ2-7; D tentatively reads TRBD1 or TRBD2 (5 bases each). This CDR3 region has 12 residues. Germline CDR1 is SQVTM and CDR2 is ANQGSEA. CDR3 region: CSVVTRGWERYF. The CDR3, as DNA: TGCAGCGTTGTCACGAGGGGCTGGGAGCGGTACTTC.

The chain is built from TRBV30 and TRBJ2-7; TRBD2 matches at 14 bases. V lost 8 bases and J lost 6; bases outside the gene matches: 6. Germline loops: CDR1 GTSNPN, CDR2 SVGIG (reference sequence). The CDR3 covers 13 residues. This chain's CDR3 is CARRLAGGAEQYF. The CDR3 nucleotides read TGTGCCCGTCGACTAGCGGGAGGGGCCGAGCAGTACTTC.

The V gene is TRBV19, the J gene TRBJ1-1; D perhaps matches TRBD1 (5 bases). V lost 8 bases to trimming and J lost 4 bases, with 14 bases between them. The CDR3 is 13 residues long. Germline V CDR1 and CDR2: LNHDA, SQIVND (reference sequence). The CDR3: CASGGGVGTEAFF. The CDR3, as DNA: TGTGCCAGTGGCGGAGGGGTTGGCACTGAAGCTTTCTTT.

The chain carries TRBV19 and TRBJ2-7; maybe TRBD2 (6 bases). The CDR3 spans 14 residues. Looked up from germline, CDR1 is LNHDA and CDR2 is SQIVND (reference sequence). Trimming cost V 7 bases and J 5 bases, with 18 bases left between them. CDR3 sequence: CASTPAASAHEQYF. For the CDR3, the DNA is TGTGCCAGTACCCCAGCGGCTAGCGCACACGAGCAGTACTTC.

This clonotype was found many times. This chain links TRBV20-1 with TRBJ1-1, with TRBD1 as a possible D gene (6 bases). The CDR3 is 11 amino acids. Per germline, CDR1 DFQATT and CDR2 SNEGSKA (reference sequence). V was trimmed by 4 bases and J by 10 bases, leaving 13 bases between them. This chain's CDR3 is CSATRGGGAFF. CDR3 sequence (DNA): TGCAGTGCTACCAGGGGTGGCGGAGCTTTCTTT.

The V and J genes are TRBV18 and TRBJ2-2; D unresolved. The length of the CDR3 is 12 residues. The V end was cut by 4 bases, the J end by 9 bases, with 9 bases between. Per the germline V gene, CDR1 is KGHSH and CDR2 is LQKENI. DNA for the CDR3: TGTGCCAGCTCACTCGAGACCCGGGAGCTGTTTTTT. Encoded protein: CASSLETRELFF.

This clonotype was counted ten times or more. This rearrangement joins TRBV7-8 to TRBJ2-7, with D tentatively TRBD1 (5 bases). Germline CDR1 is SGHVS and CDR2 is FQNEAQ. The CDR3 covers 14 residues. V was shortened by 1 base and J by 9 bases, with 16 bases between the two germline ends. The CDR3 sequence is CASSLGQGDPGQYF. CDR3 coding DNA: TGTGCCAGCAGCTTAGGGCAGGGCGACCCTGGGCAGTACTTC.

As regards this clonotype: A much bigger clone sits one base away, suggesting this may be a read error. The chain links TRBV11-2 to TRBJ2-7; maybe TRBD2 (7 bases). Looked up from germline, CDR1 is SGHAT and CDR2 is FQNNGV. The CDR3 consists of 15 residues. DNA for the CDR3: TGTGCCAGCAGCTTTAGGGGGAGGGTCCTCGACGAGCAGTGCTTC. It codes for CASSFRGRVLDEQCF.

This clonotype was observed a handful of times. Mismatch with germline at one junction end may stem from a read error. The J gene is TRBJ1-1, the V gene TRBV19; 7 bases fit TRBD1. CDR1 LNHDA and CDR2 SQIVND come from the germline V gene (reference sequence). The CDR3 is 14 amino acids. The DNA for the CDR3 is TGTGCCAGTAGTATCTCGGGACAGACATCCGCAGGGATTTTT. Its protein product is CASSISGQTSAGIF.

This clonotype has ten or more counts. The chain has TRBV7-8 and TRBJ1-6, with TRBD1 as a possible D gene (6 bases). There are 15 residues in the CDR3. The germline V gene has CDR1 SGHVS and CDR2 FQNEAQ. Trimming took off 4 bases at V and 0 bases at J, with 7 bases between the two ends. The CDR3 nucleotides are TGTGCCAGCAGCTCGGACAGCTCCTATAATTCACCCCTCCACTTT. Protein sequence: CASSSDSSYNSPLHF.

This clonotype was counted at least ten times. V gene TRBV6-1 combines with J gene TRBJ2-3; D gene uncertain. Trimming left V 8 bases short and J 3 bases short, with 12 bases between. The CDR3 extends over 13 amino acids. CDR1 and CDR2 from the germline V gene are MNHNS and SASEGT. This CDR3 is CASQGSQTDTQYF. In nucleotides, the CDR3 is TGTGCCAGCCAAGGATCCCAGACAGATACGCAGTATTTT.

This clonotype has a handful of counts. CDR3 sequence: CASSRTDTGELFF. As DNA, the CDR3 is TGTGCCAGCTCACGGACGGACACCGGGGAGCTGTTTTTT. V usage is TRBV18 and J usage is TRBJ2-2; D is ambiguous. The CDR3 loop spans 13 amino acids. Trimming left V 4 bases short and J 3 bases short, with 6 bases between. Germline V gene lookup returns CDR1 KGHSH and CDR2 LQKENI.

This clonotype was detected ten times or more. The V and J genes are TRBV28 and TRBJ2-7, with D perhaps assigned TRBD1 or TRBD2 (5 bases each). The V end lost 9 bases, the J end lost 2 bases, and 23 bases lay between the germline ends. The CDR3 loop spans 16 amino acids. Germline CDR1 is MDHEN and CDR2 is SYDVKM. CDR3 protein: CASIGTTTPLTYEQYF. CDR3 DNA: TGTGCCAGTATAGGGACCACTACGCCTTTGACCTACGAGCAGTACTTC.

The chain combines TRBV3-1 with TRBJ1-2; no definite D call. Germline V gives CDR1 LGHDT, CDR2 YNNKEL (reference sequence). V was trimmed by 1 base and J by 2 bases, leaving 8 bases between them. The CDR3 is 14 residues long. The CDR3 nucleotides are TGTGCCAGCAGCCAAGGTTTGTCCAACTATGGCTACACCTTC. Protein sequence: CASSQGLSNYGYTF.